The next 20 T cell receptor beta chains were all read from a single sample in a study of T-cell reconstitution after alpha-beta-depleted transplantation in children. During its preparation, the TCRbeta library received unique molecular identifiers. In TCRdb, the PCR reads were re-called with MiXCR into one record per CDR3 protein. The sample yields hundreds of thousands of distinct CDR3 sequences, 10% to 15% seen once. Sequenced material: PBMCs, mostly from graft donor cells, taken 360 days after TCRalphabeta/CD19-depleted stem cell transplant. The receptors come from a male patient between 10 and 17 years old who had a stem cell transplant for acute myeloid leukemia, so the T cells may come from the graft donor.

This clonotype was counted between two and nine times. The J gene is TRBJ2-7, the V gene TRBV7-2, with 7 positions matching TRBD1. Germline V CDR1 and CDR2: SGHTA, FQGNSA. V was pared by 6 bases and J by 2 bases, with 4 bases of the junction left unmatched. The CDR3 is made up of 13 amino acids. CDR3: CASSGQATYEQYF. CDR3 coding DNA: TGTGCCAGCAGTGGACAGGCCACCTACGAGCAGTACTTC.

The genes are TRBV28 and TRBJ2-7, with TRBD2 as a possible D gene (5 bases). CDR3 size: 15 residues. V was shortened by 1 base and J by 2 bases, with 12 bases between the two germline ends. In germline, CDR1 is MDHEN, CDR2 SYDVKM. This CDR3 reads CASSLFDGKTYEQYF. The DNA for the CDR3 is TGTGCCAGCAGTTTATTTGACGGGAAGACCTACGAGCAGTACTTC.

This clonotype was seen at least ten times. The chain employs TRBV12-3 or TRBV12-4 and TRBJ1-6; D gene unclear. The V end was cut by 2 bases, the J end by 7 bases, with 12 bases between. The CDR3 runs 15 residues. CDR3 residues: CASSLTPVGNSPLHF. In nucleotides, the CDR3 is TGTGCCAGCAGTTTAACCCCGGTGGGAAATTCACCCCTCCACTTT.

This clonotype was counted a few times. The V gene is TRBV29-1, the J gene TRBJ1-1; tentative D call: TRBD1 (5 bases). The CDR3 spans 13 residues. V was shortened by 6 bases and J by 3 bases, with 14 bases between the two germline ends. CDR1 and CDR2 (germline): SQVTM, ANQGSEA. This CDR3 is CSVETAGDTEAFF. The CDR3 DNA follows: TGCAGCGTAGAGACGGCGGGGGACACTGAAGCTTTCTTT.

This clonotype has only a few counts. The V call is TRBV12-3 or TRBV12-4, the J call TRBJ2-4, with D uncertain. This CDR3 has 13 amino acids. The V end was cut by 7 bases, the J end by 1 base, with 8 bases between. CDR3 nucleotide sequence: TGTGCCAGCACTACGCGGGCCAAAAACATTCAGTACTTC. Amino acids: CASTTRAKNIQYF.

There are many counts of this clonotype. The genes are TRBV9 and TRBJ2-1; TRBD2 aligns across 7 bases. The CDR3 totals 13 residues. CDR1 is SGDLS, CDR2 YYNGEE, per germline. The ends lost 4 bases at V and 8 bases at J; junction bases unmatched: 6. CDR3 residues: CASSTTSSHEQFF. The CDR3 nucleotides read TGTGCCAGCAGCACGACTAGCTCCCATGAGCAGTTCTTC.

The gene calls are TRBV5-1 and TRBJ2-1, with TRBD2 matching 9 bases. V shed 5 bases, J shed 8 bases, and the junction held 20 bases outside the gene matches. The CDR3 runs 18 residues. Germline V gives CDR1 SGHRS, CDR2 YFSETQ. CDR3 in DNA: TGCGCCAGCAGTTTTGTGCCGGGACTAGCATCTCCCCGCGATGAGCAGTTCTTC. As protein: CASSFVPGLASPRDEQFF.

This clonotype was seen repeatedly, ten times or more. This chain uses TRBV4-3 with TRBJ2-1; 8 bases agree with TRBD2. The germline V gene has CDR1 LGHNA and CDR2 YSLEER. V was pared by 3 bases and J by 0 bases, with 10 bases of the junction left unmatched. The CDR3 contains 18 residues. The CDR3 spells CASSHLVTSGASYNEQFF. The CDR3 DNA reads as TGCGCCAGCAGCCACCTAGTAACTAGCGGAGCCTCCTACAATGAGCAGTTCTTC.

The chain joins TRBV3-1 to TRBJ2-5; D might be TRBD1 or TRBD2, each matching 5 bases. V shed 5 bases and J shed 2 bases, with 18 bases lying between them. This CDR3 comprises 16 residues. Germline V lookup: CDR1 LGHDT, CDR2 YNNKEL (reference sequence). CDR3 DNA: TGTGCCAGCAGCAGTGGGACGGGATTACCTCAAGAGACCCAGTACTTC. It translates to CASSSGTGLPQETQYF.

This clonotype was seen at least ten times. V usage is TRBV9 and J usage is TRBJ2-1; D may match TRBD1 or TRBD2 (5 bases each). V was pared by 2 bases and J by 4 bases, with 10 bases between. Germline loops: CDR1 SGDLS, CDR2 YYNGEE. CDR3 length: 14 amino acids. The CDR3 nucleotides are TGTGCCAGCAGCGTGGGACCTCGATACAATGAGCAGTTCTTC. Protein: CASSVGPRYNEQFF.

V and J are TRBV5-1 and TRBJ2-2; possible D gene TRBD1, 5 bases. V lost 4 bases and J 4 bases, leaving 14 bases between the germline ends. Germline CDR1 and CDR2: SGHRS and YFSETQ. CDR3 size: 15 residues. CDR3 bases: TGCGCCAGCAGCCCTAATGGACACCTCACCGGGGAGCTGTTTTTT. Amino acid sequence: CASSPNGHLTGELFF.

This sequence joins TRBV29-1 and TRBJ2-1; D possibly uses TRBD1 or TRBD2 (5 bases each). V lost 6 bases and J 5 bases, leaving 20 bases between the germline ends. Per the germline V gene, CDR1 is SQVTM and CDR2 is ANQGSEA. This CDR3 comprises 15 residues. The CDR3 nucleotides are TGCAGCGTCAAAAGGGGCCGGAGAGGGGACAATGAGCAGTTCTTC. As protein: CSVKRGRRGDNEQFF.

In its sample, this clonotype was seen many times. The chain links TRBV4-2 to TRBJ1-4; D possibly corresponds to TRBD1 (5 bases). Germline CDR1 is LGHNA and CDR2 is YNFKEQ. Trimming shortened V by 0 bases and J by 7 bases, and 9 bases separated the two germline ends. The CDR3 is 14 residues long. This CDR3 reads CASSQEGAGEKLFF. The CDR3 DNA sequence: TGTGCCAGCAGCCAAGAAGGGGCGGGTGAAAAACTGTTTTTT.

This clonotype came up a few times. The chain combines TRBV5-1 with TRBJ1-1; D call uncertain. Trimming pared 1 base from V and 3 bases from J, leaving 10 bases between. This CDR3 has 14 residues. CDR1 SGHRS and CDR2 YFSETQ come from the germline V gene. The chain's CDR3 is CASSLLSGDTEAFF. CDR3 DNA sequence: TGCGCCAGCAGCTTGTTGTCTGGTGACACTGAAGCTTTCTTT.

The chain couples TRBV5-5 to TRBJ1-4, with 8 bases identical to TRBD1. CDR1 is SGHKS, CDR2 YYEKEE, per germline (reference sequence). The J segment lost 5 bases and the V segment lost 4 bases, leaving 7 bases of the junction unmatched. The CDR3 consists of 15 residues. The CDR3 here is CASSRETGVNEKLFF. CDR3 DNA: TGTGCCAGCAGCCGCGAGACAGGGGTCAATGAAAAACTGTTTTTT.

This clonotype was counted only a few times. The chain carries TRBV6-1 and TRBJ2-1; D not resolved. There are 15 residues in the CDR3. Per germline, CDR1 MNHNS and CDR2 SASEGT. V lost 6 bases, J lost 6 bases, and 18 bases lay in between. CDR3 residues: CASRGNMSWPNEQFF. The CDR3 nucleotides are TGTGCCAGCAGGGGCAACATGAGTTGGCCCAATGAGCAGTTCTTC.

This clonotype was counted many times. The chain carries TRBV11-3 and TRBJ2-1, with D unresolved. The V end was cut by 5 bases, the J end by 4 bases, with 9 bases between. The CDR3 is 13 amino acids. Germline assignment: CDR1 SGHNT and CDR2 YENEEA. The CDR3 nucleotides read TGTGCCAGCAGCCTTCAAGAGTACAATGAGCAGTTCTTC. Protein: CASSLQEYNEQFF. The full variable domain, in which reference TRBV11-3 and TRBJ2-1 provide the parts outside the CDR3, is EAGVVQSPRYKIIEKKQPVAFWCNPISGHNTLYWYLQNLGQGPELLIRYENEEAVDDSQLPKDRFSAERLKGVDSTLKIQPAELGDSAVYLCASSLQEYNEQFFGPGTRLTVL.

This clonotype was observed a few times. The genes are TRBV7-2 and TRBJ2-3; 10 nucleotides agree with TRBD2. Germline V gene lookup returns CDR1 SGHTA and CDR2 FQGNSA. There are 16 residues in the CDR3. The ends lost 5 bases at V and 5 bases at J; junction bases unmatched: 10. CDR3 residues: CASSLRAGGRVDTQYF. The DNA of the CDR3 is TGTGCCAGCAGCCTCAGAGCGGGAGGGCGCGTAGATACGCAGTATTTT.

This clonotype was counted a few times. The chain couples TRBV27 to TRBJ2-4; a possible D gene is TRBD2 (5 bases). Germline V CDR1 and CDR2: MNHEY, SMNVEV (reference sequence). This CDR3 has 17 amino acids. The V end was cut by 5 bases, the J end by 0 bases, with 17 bases between. As DNA, the CDR3 is TGTGCCAGCAGTAATCGGCTAGCCGACGTAGCCAAAAACATTCAGTACTTC. This encodes CASSNRLADVAKNIQYF.

The V gene is TRBV7-9, the J gene TRBJ2-2; D not certain. This CDR3 region has 14 residues. The V and J ends lost 2 bases and 2 bases respectively, with 6 bases between them. Germline V CDR1 and CDR2: SEHNR, FQNEAQ (reference sequence). CDR3 nucleotides: TGTGCCAGCAGCTTATGGGGAAACACCGGGGAGCTGTTTTTT. This encodes CASSLWGNTGELFF.